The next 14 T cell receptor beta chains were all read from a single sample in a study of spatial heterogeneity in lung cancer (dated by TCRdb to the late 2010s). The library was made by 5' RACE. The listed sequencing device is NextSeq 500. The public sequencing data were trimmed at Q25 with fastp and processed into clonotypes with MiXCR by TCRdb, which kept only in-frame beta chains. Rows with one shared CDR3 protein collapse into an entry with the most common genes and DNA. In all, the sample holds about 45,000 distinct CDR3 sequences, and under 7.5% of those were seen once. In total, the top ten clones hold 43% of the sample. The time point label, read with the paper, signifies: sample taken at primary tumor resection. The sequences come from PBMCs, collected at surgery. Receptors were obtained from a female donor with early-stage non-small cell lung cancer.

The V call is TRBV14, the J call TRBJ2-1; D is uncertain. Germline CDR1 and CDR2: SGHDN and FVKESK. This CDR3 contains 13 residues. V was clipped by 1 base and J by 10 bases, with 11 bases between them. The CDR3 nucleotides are TGTGCCAGCAGCCAAGTCGGAAAAGCGGAGCAGTTCTTC. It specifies CASSQVGKAEQFF.

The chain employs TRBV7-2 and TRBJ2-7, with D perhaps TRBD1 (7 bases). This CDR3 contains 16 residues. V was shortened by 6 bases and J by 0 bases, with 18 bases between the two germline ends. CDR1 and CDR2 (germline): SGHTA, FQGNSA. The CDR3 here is CASRPPGGLLSYEQYF. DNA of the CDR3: TGTGCCAGCAGGCCCCCAGGGGGGCTACTCTCCTACGAGCAGTACTTC.

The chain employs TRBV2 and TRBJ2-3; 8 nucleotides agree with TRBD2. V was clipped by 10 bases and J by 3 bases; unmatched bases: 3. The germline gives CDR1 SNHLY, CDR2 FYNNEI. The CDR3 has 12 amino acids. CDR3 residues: CATAGVTDTQYF. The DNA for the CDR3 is TGTGCCACAGCGGGGGTGACAGATACGCAGTATTTT.

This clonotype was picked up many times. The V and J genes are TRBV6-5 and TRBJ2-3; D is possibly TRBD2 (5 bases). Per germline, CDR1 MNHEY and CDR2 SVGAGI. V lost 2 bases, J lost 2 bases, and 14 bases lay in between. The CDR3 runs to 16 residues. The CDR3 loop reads CASSYRIARSTDTQYF. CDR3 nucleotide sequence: TGTGCCAGCAGTTACCGAATAGCGAGGTCCACAGATACGCAGTATTTT.

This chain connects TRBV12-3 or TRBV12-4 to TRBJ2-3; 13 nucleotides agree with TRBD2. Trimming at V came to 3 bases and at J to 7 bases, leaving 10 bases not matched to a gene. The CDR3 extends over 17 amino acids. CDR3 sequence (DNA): TGTGCCAGCAGTTTGAGGACTAGCGGGGGAGAGAGGTATACGCAGTATTTT. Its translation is CASSLRTSGGERYTQYF.

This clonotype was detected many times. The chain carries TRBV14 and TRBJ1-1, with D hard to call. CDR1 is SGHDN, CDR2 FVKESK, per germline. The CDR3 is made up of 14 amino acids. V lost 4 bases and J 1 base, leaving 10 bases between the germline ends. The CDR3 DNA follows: TGTGCCAGCAGCCTGATGTTTACGAACACTGAAGCTTTCTTT. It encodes CASSLMFTNTEAFF.

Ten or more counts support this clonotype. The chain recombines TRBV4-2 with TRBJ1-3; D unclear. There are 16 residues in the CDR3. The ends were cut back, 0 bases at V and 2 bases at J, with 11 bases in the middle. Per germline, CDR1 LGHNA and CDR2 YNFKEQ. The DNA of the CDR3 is TGTGCCAGCAGCCAAGATCTGGCAATGGCTGGAAACACCATATATTTT. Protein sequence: CASSQDLAMAGNTIYF.

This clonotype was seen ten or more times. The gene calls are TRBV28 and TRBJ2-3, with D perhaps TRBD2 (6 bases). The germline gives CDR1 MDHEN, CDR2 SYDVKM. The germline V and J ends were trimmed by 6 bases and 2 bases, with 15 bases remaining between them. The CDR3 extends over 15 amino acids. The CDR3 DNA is TGTGCCAGCAGAGCACCGGGACTCCTCACAGATACGCAGTATTTT. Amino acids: CASRAPGLLTDTQYF. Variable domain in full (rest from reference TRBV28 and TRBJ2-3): DVKVTQSSRYLVKRTGEKVFLECVQDMDHENMFWYRQDPGLGLRLIYFSYDVKMKEKGDIPEGYSVSREKKERFSLILESASTNQTSMYLCASRAPGLLTDTQYFGPGTRLTVL.

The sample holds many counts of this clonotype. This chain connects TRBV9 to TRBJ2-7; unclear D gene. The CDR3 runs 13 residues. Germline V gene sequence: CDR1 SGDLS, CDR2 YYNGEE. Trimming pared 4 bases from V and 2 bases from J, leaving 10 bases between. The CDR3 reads CASSPKDTYEQYF. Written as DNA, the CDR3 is TGTGCCAGCAGCCCGAAGGATACCTACGAGCAGTACTTC.

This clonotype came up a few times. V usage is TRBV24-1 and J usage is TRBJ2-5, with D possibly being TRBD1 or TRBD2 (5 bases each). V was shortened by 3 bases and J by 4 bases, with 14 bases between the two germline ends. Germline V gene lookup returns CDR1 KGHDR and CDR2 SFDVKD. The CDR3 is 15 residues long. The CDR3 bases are TGTGCCACCAGTGATCCTGCCGGGACCATAGAGACCCAGTACTTC. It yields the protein CATSDPAGTIETQYF.

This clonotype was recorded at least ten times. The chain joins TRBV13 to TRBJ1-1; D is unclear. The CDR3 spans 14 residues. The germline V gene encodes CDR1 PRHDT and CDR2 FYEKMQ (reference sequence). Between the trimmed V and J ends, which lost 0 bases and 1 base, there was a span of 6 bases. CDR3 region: CASSLGRGNTEAFF. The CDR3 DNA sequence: TGTGCCAGCAGCTTAGGCCGGGGGAACACTGAAGCTTTCTTT.

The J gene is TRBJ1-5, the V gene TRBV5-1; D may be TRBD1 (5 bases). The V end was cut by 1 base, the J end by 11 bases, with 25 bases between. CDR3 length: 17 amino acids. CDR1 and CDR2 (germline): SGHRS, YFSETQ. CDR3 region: CASSLQPKGADGGAQHF. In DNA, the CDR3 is TGCGCCAGCAGCTTGCAACCCAAGGGTGCTGACGGGGGAGCCCAGCATTTT.

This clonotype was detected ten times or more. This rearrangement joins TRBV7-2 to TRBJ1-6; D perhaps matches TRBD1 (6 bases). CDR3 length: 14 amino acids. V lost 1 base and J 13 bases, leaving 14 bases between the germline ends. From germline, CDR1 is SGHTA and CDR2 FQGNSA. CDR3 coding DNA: TGTGCCAGCAGCTTAGGTGGACAGTCTTCGCCCCTCCACTTT. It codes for CASSLGGQSSPLHF.

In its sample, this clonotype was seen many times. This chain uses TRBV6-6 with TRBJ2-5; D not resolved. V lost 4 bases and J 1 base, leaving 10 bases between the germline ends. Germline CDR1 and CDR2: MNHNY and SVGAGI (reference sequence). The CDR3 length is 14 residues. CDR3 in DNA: TGTGCCAGCAGTTCGCCTCCGGGCCAAGAGACCCAGTACTTC. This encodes CASSSPPGQETQYF.